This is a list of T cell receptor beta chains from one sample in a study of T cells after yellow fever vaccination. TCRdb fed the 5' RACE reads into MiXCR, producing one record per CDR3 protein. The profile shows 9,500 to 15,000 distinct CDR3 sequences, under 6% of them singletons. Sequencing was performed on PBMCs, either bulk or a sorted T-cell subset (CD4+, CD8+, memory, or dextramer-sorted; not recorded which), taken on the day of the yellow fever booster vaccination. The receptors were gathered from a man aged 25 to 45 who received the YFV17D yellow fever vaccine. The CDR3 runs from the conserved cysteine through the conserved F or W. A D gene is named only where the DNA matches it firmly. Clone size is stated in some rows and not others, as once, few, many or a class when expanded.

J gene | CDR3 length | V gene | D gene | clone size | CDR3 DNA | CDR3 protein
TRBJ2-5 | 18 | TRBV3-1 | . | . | TGTGCCTTCTGTTTTTCGGGACCGACCTTTAAGCCTCAAGAGACCCAGTACTTC | CAFCFSGPTFKPQETQYF
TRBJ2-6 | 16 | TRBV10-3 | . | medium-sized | TGTGCCACGGGGACCTTAAAGAGCTCTGGGGCCAACGTCCTGACTTTC | CATGTLKSSGANVLTF
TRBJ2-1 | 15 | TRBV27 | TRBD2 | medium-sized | TGTGCCAGCAGTTTCACTTCTAGCGGGAGGGATGAGCAGTTCTTC | CASSFTSSGRDEQFF
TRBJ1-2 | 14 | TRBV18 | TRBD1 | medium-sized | TGTGCCAGCTCACCAGAGACAGGGGGCGATGGCTACACCTTC | CASSPETGGDGYTF
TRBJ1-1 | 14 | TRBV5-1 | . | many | TGCGCCAGCTGCCTAGGGGGGGTGAACACTGAAGCTTTCTTT | CASCLGGVNTEAFF
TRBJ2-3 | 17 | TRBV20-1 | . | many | TGCTGTGCTAGAGACCCCCGGTCGGGACATCGCACAGATACGCAGTATTTT | CCARDPRSGHRTDTQYF
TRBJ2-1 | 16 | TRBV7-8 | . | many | TGTGCCAGCAGCCCGGTGGGGGGCCTCAAATACAATGAGCAGTTCTTC | CASSPVGGLKYNEQFF
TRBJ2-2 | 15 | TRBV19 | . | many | TGTGCCAGTAGTATAGATTCCGCTTACACCGGGGAGCTGTTTTTT | CASSIDSAYTGELFF
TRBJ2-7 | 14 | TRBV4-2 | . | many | TGTGCCAGCAGCCCCCCCGGAGGACCCTCCGAGCAGTACTTC | CASSPPGGPSEQYF
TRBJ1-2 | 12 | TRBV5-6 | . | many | TGTGCCAGCAGCTTGGGGGGGGATGGCTACACCTTC | CASSLGGDGYTF
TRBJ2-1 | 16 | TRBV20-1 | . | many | TGCAGTGCTAGAGCATTGGTCGGTAGCTCCTACAATGAGCAGTTCTTC | CSARALVGSSYNEQFF
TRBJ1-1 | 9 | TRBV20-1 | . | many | TGCAGTGCAAAGACTGAAGCTTTCTTT | CSAKTEAFF
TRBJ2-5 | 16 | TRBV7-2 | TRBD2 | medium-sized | TGTGCCAGCAGCCCCTTGGGGCTAGCGGGGGGGGGGACCCAGTACTTC | CASSPLGLAGGGTQYF
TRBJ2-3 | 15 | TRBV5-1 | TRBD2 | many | TGCGCCAGCAGTTCTAGCGGAGGGGTCCCAGATACGCAGTATTTT | CASSSSGGVPDTQYF
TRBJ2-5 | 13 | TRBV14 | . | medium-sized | TGTGCCAGCAGCCAACTTGTTCCAGAGACCCAGTACTTC | CASSQLVPETQYF
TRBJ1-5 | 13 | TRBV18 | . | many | TGTGCCAGCTCACCGGATGGGAATCAGCCCCAGCATTTT | CASSPDGNQPQHF
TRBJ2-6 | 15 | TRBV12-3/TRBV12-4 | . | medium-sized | TGTGCCAGCAGTTCAACAAGCTTTGGGGCCAACGTCCTGACTTTC | CASSSTSFGANVLTF
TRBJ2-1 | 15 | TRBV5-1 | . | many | TGCGCCAGCAGCTTAGAGAGCCTGACCTACAATGAGCAGTTCTTC | CASSLESLTYNEQFF
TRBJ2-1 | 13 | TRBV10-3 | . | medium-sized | TGTGCCACCGCCAGGGACGGGTACAATGAGCAGTTCTTC | CATARDGYNEQFF
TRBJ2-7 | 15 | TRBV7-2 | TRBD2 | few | TGTGCCAGCAGCTCTGTGACTAGCGGGGGATACGAGCAGTACTTC | CASSSVTSGGYEQYF
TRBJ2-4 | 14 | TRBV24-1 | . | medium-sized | TGTGCCACCCAGAACGTGAAGGCCAAAAACATTCAGTACTTC | CATQNVKAKNIQYF
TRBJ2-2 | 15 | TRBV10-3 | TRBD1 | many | TGTGCCAACTCCGGGACAGGGGTTAGCACCGGGGAGCTGTTTTTT | CANSGTGVSTGELFF
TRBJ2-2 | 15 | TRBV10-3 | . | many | TGTGCCATCAGTGACAGGGGAGAGGGCACCGGGGAGCTGTTTTTT | CAISDRGEGTGELFF
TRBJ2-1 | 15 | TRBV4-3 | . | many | TGCGCCAGCAGCCAAGAACCTAGCGCCTACAATGAGCAGTTCTTC | CASSQEPSAYNEQFF
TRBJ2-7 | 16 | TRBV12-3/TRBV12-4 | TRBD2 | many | TGTGCCAGCAGCTTCTTAGTCGGGAGGGAAAACTACGAGCAGTACTTC | CASSFLVGRENYEQYF
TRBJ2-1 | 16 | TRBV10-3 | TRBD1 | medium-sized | TGTGCCACCGACAGGGGGGGCGGACTCGCCTACAATGAGCAGTTCTTC | CATDRGGGLAYNEQFF
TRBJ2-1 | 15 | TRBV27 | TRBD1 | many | TGTGCCAGCAGTTCGGACAGGGCTATCCACAATGAGCAGTTCTTC | CASSSDRAIHNEQFF
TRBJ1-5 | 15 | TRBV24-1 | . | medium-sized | TGTGCCACCAGTGATAGAAATTCCCCCGATCAGCCCCAGCATTTT | CATSDRNSPDQPQHF
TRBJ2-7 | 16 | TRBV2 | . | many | TGTGCCAGCAGGGATCTCTCGCGTGTAAGCTCCTACGAGCAGTACTTC | CASRDLSRVSSYEQYF
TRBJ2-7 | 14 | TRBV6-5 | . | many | TGTGCCAGCAGTTACTCAGACAGCCCCTACGAGCAGTACTTC | CASSYSDSPYEQYF
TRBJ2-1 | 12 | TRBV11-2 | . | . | TGTGCCAGCAGCCGCGAAAGCAATGAGCAGTTCTTC | CASSRESNEQFF
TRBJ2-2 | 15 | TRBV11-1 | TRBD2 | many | TGTGCCAGCAGCCCGGGACTAGCTAACACCGGGGAGCTGTTTTTT | CASSPGLANTGELFF
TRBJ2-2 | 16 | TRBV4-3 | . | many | TGCGCCAGCAGCCGTACCCTGGGGGGAGGTGCCGGGGAGCTGTTTTTT | CASSRTLGGGAGELFF
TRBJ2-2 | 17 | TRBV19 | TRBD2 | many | TGTGCCAGTAGTAGGACTAGCGGGAGAGTTAACACCGGGGAGCTGTTTTTT | CASSRTSGRVNTGELFF
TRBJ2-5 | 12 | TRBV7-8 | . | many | TGTGCCAGCAGCTTGGGACAAGAGACCCAGTACTTC | CASSLGQETQYF
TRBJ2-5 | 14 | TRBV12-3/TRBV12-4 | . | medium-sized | TGTGCCAGCAGTTTACATGGAGGAAAAGAGACCCAGTACTTC | CASSLHGGKETQYF
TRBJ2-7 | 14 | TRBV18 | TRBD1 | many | TGTGCCAGCTCACCGGACAGGGTATACTACGAGCAGTACTTC | CASSPDRVYYEQYF
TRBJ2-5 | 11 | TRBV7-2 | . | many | TGTGCCAGCAGGCAGGGAGAGACCCAGTACTTC | CASRQGETQYF
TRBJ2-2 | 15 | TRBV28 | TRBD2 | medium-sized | TGTGCCAGCAGTTTTCTAGCGGGAGGGTCTGAGGAGCTGTTTTTT | CASSFLAGGSEELFF
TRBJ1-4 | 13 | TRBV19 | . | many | TGTGCCAGCCGGGGAGATGTTCGGGAAAAACTGTTTTTT | CASRGDVREKLFF
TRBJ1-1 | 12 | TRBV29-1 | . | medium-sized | TGCAGCGGAGGGGAGGGGTTCGCTGAAGCTTTCTTT | CSGGEGFAEAFF
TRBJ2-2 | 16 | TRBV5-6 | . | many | TGTGCCAGCAGCTTGTCTTTCAGGGTACGGTCCGGGGAGCTGTTTTTT | CASSLSFRVRSGELFF
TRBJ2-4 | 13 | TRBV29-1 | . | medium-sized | TGCAGCGTCAGGTTGTCCCCGGAGAACATTCAGTACTTC | CSVRLSPENIQYF
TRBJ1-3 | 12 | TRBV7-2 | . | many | TGTGCCAGCAGCTTCCCGAGGAACACCATATATTTT | CASSFPRNTIYF
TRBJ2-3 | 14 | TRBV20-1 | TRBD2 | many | TGCAGTGCGTCTAGCGGGACTGGCACAGATACGCAGTATTTT | CSASSGTGTDTQYF
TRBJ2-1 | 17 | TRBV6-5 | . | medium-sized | TGTGCCAGCAGCCCGTCCGCCAGCGGAGGTGGCCTCGGTGAGCAGTTCTTC | CASSPSASGGGLGEQFF
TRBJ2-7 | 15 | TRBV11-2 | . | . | TGTGCCAGCAGCCTCGGGGTGGATTTTACGTACGAGCAGTACTTC | CASSLGVDFTYEQYF
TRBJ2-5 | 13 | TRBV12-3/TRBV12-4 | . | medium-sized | TGTGCCAGCAGTTTAAGTGTCTCGAAGACCCAGTACTTC | CASSLSVSKTQYF
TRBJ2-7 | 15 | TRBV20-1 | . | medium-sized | TGCAGTGCTAGAGATCTTAGGGGTGCGAGGAACGAGCAGTACTTC | CSARDLRGARNEQYF
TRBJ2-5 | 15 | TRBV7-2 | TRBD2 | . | TGTGCCAGCAGCTTAGCCCGCGGGGGACAAGAGACCCAGTACTTC | CASSLARGGQETQYF